This TCR beta chain was sequenced for a study of molecular identifiers for immune sequencing clone quantification. About the research overall: Sequencing covered four of five parts into which replicate RNA from around 20,000 or 100,000 naive CD8 cells was split.

Previously described methods and listed TCR primers were employed for the bulk TCR libraries. TCRdb reprocessed the PCR reads via MiXCR and lists one record per CDR3 protein. The profile shows approximately 670,000 distinct CDR3 sequences, about 20% of them singletons. Of note for this clonotype: Antigen unknown.

This CDR3 spans 16 amino acids. J lost 6 bases, V lost 2 bases, and 11 bases had no gene match. Germline V gene data show CDR1 as SQVTM and CDR2 as ANQGSEA. Study-wide points: Effector cells had over 99% of their molecules in clones above 20 RNA copies, while naive cells had under 1%.

The sequence was collected from a human donor in good health. Some libraries in this study had Jurkat cell RNA spiked in. Material for sequencing was naive CD8+ T cells from blood, with Jurkat cell RNA spiked in. Subset reported: FACS-sorted CD8+CD4-CCR7+CD45RA+ naive T cells. The genes are TRBV29-1 and TRBJ2-1; the match to TRBD2 covers 9 bases. CDR3 sequence reads: CSVETDRAGGLNEQFF. The CDR3 DNA reads as TGCAGCGTTGAAACCGACAGGGCGGGAGGGCTCAATGAGCAGTTCTTC.